This is a list of T cell receptor beta chains from one sample in a study of T cells after yellow fever vaccination. MiXCR was run by TCRdb on the 5' RACE reads, yielding one entry per CDR3 protein. Of under 300,000 distinct CDR3 sequences listed, 6.9% are singletons. This material consisted of CD4+ T cells sorted from PBMCs, taken 15 days after the yellow fever booster vaccination. Source of these receptors: a man aged 25 to 45 who received the YFV17D yellow fever vaccine. The CDR3 runs from the conserved cysteine through the conserved F or W. A D gene is named only where the DNA matches it firmly. Some rows have no size entry. The others give once, few or many, or a class for an expanded clone.

D gene | clone size | J gene | V gene | CDR3 protein | CDR3 DNA
TRBD1 | few | TRBJ2-5 | TRBV11-2 | CASRKPGTGVQETQYF | TGTGCCAGCAGAAAGCCAGGGACAGGGGTCCAAGAGACCCAGTACTTC
TRBD1 | many | TRBJ2-3 | TRBV20-1 | CSGDRSSTDTQYF | TGCAGTGGGGACAGATCTAGCACAGATACGCAGTATTTT
. | . | TRBJ1-3 | TRBV5-8 | CARSLNSGNTIYF | TGTGCCAGGAGCTTGAACAGTGGAAACACCATATATTTT
TRBD2 | . | TRBJ2-3 | TRBV5-5 | CASSSARTSGGSTDTQYF | TGTGCCAGCAGTAGTGCACGGACTAGCGGGGGGAGCACAGATACGCAGTATTTT
. | . | TRBJ2-5 | TRBV9 | CASSVGGHKETQYF | TGTGCCAGCAGCGTAGGAGGACACAAAGAGACCCAGTACTTC
TRBD2 | few | TRBJ2-2 | TRBV10-1 | CASSAGRATGELFF | TGCGCCAGCAGCGCAGGGAGGGCGACCGGGGAGCTGTTTTTT
. | . | TRBJ2-1 | TRBV20-1 | CSASHHDAESYNEQFF | TGCAGTGCTAGTCATCATGACGCGGAGTCATACAATGAGCAGTTCTTC
TRBD1 | few | TRBJ2-7 | TRBV9 | CASSPGQGWEQYF | TGTGCCAGCAGCCCAGGACAGGGTTGGGAGCAGTACTTC
. | few | TRBJ2-2 | TRBV12-3/TRBV12-4 | CASSFSVGELFF | TGTGCCAGCAGTTTCTCGGTGGGGGAGCTGTTTTTT
TRBD1 | . | TRBJ2-1 | TRBV20-1 | CTPGTGGAPAGGEQFF | TGCACCCCAGGGACAGGGGGCGCACCGGCGGGAGGGGAGCAGTTCTTC
. | . | TRBJ2-5 | TRBV20-1 | CSARGTGSPQETQYF | TGCAGTGCTAGAGGAACAGGGAGCCCCCAAGAGACCCAGTACTTC
. | . | TRBJ2-3 | TRBV28 | CASSLREYTDTQYF | TGTGCCAGCAGTTTACGGGAGTACACAGATACGCAGTATTTT
. | many | TRBJ2-7 | TRBV4-2 | CASSQLTRRDTIYEQYF | TGTGCCAGCAGCCAATTGACGAGGAGGGACACTATCTACGAGCAGTACTTC
. | many | TRBJ2-7 | TRBV19 | CASGWWGGGSYEQYF | TGTGCCAGTGGGTGGTGGGGCGGAGGGAGCTACGAGCAGTACTTC
. | . | TRBJ2-1 | TRBV29-1 | CSVSPRGPSVNEQFF | TGCAGCGTTTCGCCCAGGGGCCCTAGCGTCAATGAGCAGTTCTTC
. | . | TRBJ2-7 | TRBV12-3/TRBV12-4 | CASSFQWSYEQYF | TGTGCCAGCAGTTTTCAATGGTCCTACGAGCAGTACTTC
. | few | TRBJ1-5 | TRBV29-1 | CSVVTGSQPQPQHF | TGCAGCGTTGTGACCGGGTCTCAGCCCCAGCCCCAGCATTTT
TRBD2 | . | TRBJ2-6 | TRBV5-1 | CASSLVAGVLVSGANVLTF | TGCGCCAGCAGCTTGGTAGCGGGAGTCTTGGTGTCTGGGGCCAACGTCCTGACTTTC
TRBD2 | few | TRBJ2-3 | TRBV20-1 | CSARNSGSDTDTQYF | TGCAGTGCTAGAAATAGCGGGAGTGACACAGATACGCAGTATTTT
TRBD1 | few | TRBJ1-2 | TRBV27 | CASSMTGDYGYTF | TGTGCCAGCAGTATGACAGGGGACTATGGCTACACCTTC
. | many | TRBJ2-1 | TRBV29-1 | CSVRAPQEQFF | TGCAGCGTTCGAGCGCCCCAGGAGCAGTTCTTC
TRBD2 | . | TRBJ2-7 | TRBV20-1 | CSARTASGSDEQYF | TGCAGTGCTAGAACGGCTAGCGGGAGTGACGAGCAGTACTTC
TRBD1 | . | TRBJ2-3 | TRBV24-1 | CATSDGQGSTDTQYF | TGTGCCACCAGTGACGGACAGGGAAGCACAGATACGCAGTATTTT
TRBD2 | many | TRBJ2-1 | TRBV7-9 | CASSLDRTSGLSSEQFF | TGTGCCAGCAGCTTGGACCGGACTAGCGGCCTTAGTAGTGAGCAGTTCTTC
. | few | TRBJ1-1 | TRBV20-1 | CSARDRRRLNTEAFF | TGCAGTGCTAGAGATAGGCGGAGGTTGAACACTGAAGCTTTCTTT
. | few | TRBJ2-7 | TRBV12-3/TRBV12-4 | CASGGTPYEQYF | TGTGCCAGTGGGGGTACTCCCTACGAGCAGTACTTC
. | . | TRBJ1-4 | TRBV5-1 | CASSSTAATNEKLFF | TGCGCCAGCAGCTCCACAGCGGCAACTAATGAAAAACTGTTTTTT
. | few | TRBJ1-2 | TRBV5-1 | CASSLEGTPNYGYTF | TGCGCCAGCAGCTTGGAAGGGACTCCTAACTATGGCTACACCTTC
TRBD1 | . | TRBJ1-1 | TRBV20-1 | CSARWDSTEAFF | TGCAGTGCTAGATGGGACAGCACTGAAGCTTTCTTT
. | . | TRBJ2-7 | TRBV6-2/TRBV6-3 | CASSNVGLSYNEQYF | TGTGCCAGCAGTAACGTCGGACTCTCCTACAACGAGCAGTACTTC
. | few | TRBJ1-2 | TRBV7-3 | CASSPRGGAILGYTF | TGTGCCAGCAGCCCCCGTGGGGGGGCGATCCTTGGCTACACCTTC
TRBD2 | . | TRBJ2-7 | TRBV12-3/TRBV12-4 | CASSPGGAGAVQQYF | TGTGCCAGCAGTCCGGGCGGCGCGGGAGCAGTGCAGCAGTACTTC
TRBD1 | . | TRBJ2-6 | TRBV24-1 | CATRGSRDRGDSGANVLTF | TGTGCCACCAGGGGGTCGCGGGACAGGGGAGACTCTGGGGCCAACGTCCTGACTTTC
TRBD1 | many | TRBJ2-7 | TRBV6-1 | CASSASWGQGYEQYF | TGTGCCAGCAGTGCAAGTTGGGGACAGGGCTACGAGCAGTACTTC
TRBD2 | few | TRBJ2-1 | TRBV20-1 | CSAPASGMSYNEQFF | TGCAGTGCACCGGCTAGCGGGATGTCCTACAATGAGCAGTTCTTC
TRBD1 | few | TRBJ2-1 | TRBV20-1 | CSARGTGSVDEQFF | TGCAGTGCTAGGGGGACAGGGAGTGTAGATGAGCAGTTCTTC
. | few | TRBJ2-1 | TRBV9 | CASSPLLISYNEQFF | TGTGCCAGCAGCCCCCTCTTGATCTCCTACAATGAGCAGTTCTTC
TRBD1 | many | TRBJ2-3 | TRBV7-2 | CASSLWTGDTDTQYF | TGTGCCAGCAGCCTCTGGACAGGGGACACAGATACGCAGTATTTT
. | . | TRBJ1-2 | TRBV7-2 | CASSLDSSGIGYGYTF | TGTGCCAGCAGCTTAGATTCGTCGGGGATTGGGTATGGCTACACCTTC
TRBD2 | . | TRBJ2-1 | TRBV20-1 | CSARDFQAGKYNEQFF | TGCAGTGCTAGAGATTTCCAAGCGGGAAAATACAATGAGCAGTTCTTC
. | . | TRBJ2-7 | TRBV5-1 | CASSPQGGSIYEQYF | TGCGCCAGCAGCCCACAGGGTGGAAGCATCTACGAGCAGTACTTC
TRBD1 | . | TRBJ1-3 | TRBV30 | CAWTRGQSGNTIYF | TGTGCCTGGACCAGGGGGCAGTCTGGAAACACCATATATTTT
TRBD2 | few | TRBJ2-1 | TRBV5-1 | CASSLVPAGGYNEQFF | TGCGCCAGCAGCTTGGTTCCAGCGGGAGGGTACAATGAGCAGTTCTTC
TRBD2 | many | TRBJ2-2 | TRBV5-1 | CASSPLAGEGTGELFF | TGCGCCAGCAGCCCACTAGCGGGAGAGGGCACCGGGGAGCTGTTTTTT
TRBD1 | few | TRBJ2-7 | TRBV7-6 | CASSYTPGQGFYEQYF | TGTGCCAGCAGCTATACACCGGGACAGGGTTTTTACGAGCAGTACTTC
. | . | TRBJ2-2 | TRBV15 | CATSWGGELFF | TGTGCCACCAGCTGGGGCGGGGAGCTGTTTTTT
. | few | TRBJ2-2 | TRBV20-1 | CSARATGELFF | TGCAGTGCTAGAGCGACCGGGGAGCTGTTTTTT
. | few | TRBJ2-7 | TRBV7-2 | CASSRIKGPYEQYF | TGTGCCAGCAGCCGTATAAAGGGGCCCTACGAGCAGTACTTC
TRBD1 | many | TRBJ2-6 | TRBV29-1 | CSVGQGRSGANVLTF | TGCAGCGTCGGACAGGGAAGGTCTGGGGCCAACGTCCTGACTTTC
. | . | TRBJ2-7 | TRBV10-3 | CAISESQSPYEQYF | TGTGCCATCAGTGAGTCACAGTCCCCCTACGAGCAGTACTTC
. | few | TRBJ1-5 | TRBV7-2 | CASSLRRGGNQPQHF | TGTGCCAGCAGCTTAAGGAGGGGAGGGAATCAGCCCCAGCATTTT
. | . | TRBJ1-1 | TRBV6-5 | CASSYGPVTEAFF | TGTGCCAGCAGTTACGGGCCCGTCACTGAAGCTTTCTTT